This TCR beta chain was recorded in a study of cytotoxic CD8 clonotypes in ibrutinib-treated CLL. Study conclusions and caveats: Among the clonotypes, public ones were uncommon and contracted or held stable on treatment.

Of note for this clone: Its antigen remains unknown.

Depth targeted 1 in 200,000 to 1 in 1 million T cells, averaging about 9.2x coverage per clonotype. The repertoire was sequenced with immunoSEQ multiplex PCR; TCRdb's copy has only in-frame clones and lacks some. There are 30,000 to 35,000 clones in the sample; about 70% occur only once, and around a quarter lies in the top ten. V lost 6 bases and J 0 bases, leaving 15 bases between the germline ends. The CDR3 loop spans 16 amino acids. The chain is built from TRBV23-1 and TRBJ1-5; D is unclear. TRBV23-1 is an ORF; its function is uncertain. This receptor was taken from a human donor with chronic lymphocytic leukemia. This material consisted of PBMCs, taken before ibrutinib treatment. The chain's CDR3 is CASSCIIQTSNQPQHF. Written as DNA, the CDR3 is TGCGCCAGCAGCTGTATTATACAGACTAGCAATCAGCCCCAGCATTTT.